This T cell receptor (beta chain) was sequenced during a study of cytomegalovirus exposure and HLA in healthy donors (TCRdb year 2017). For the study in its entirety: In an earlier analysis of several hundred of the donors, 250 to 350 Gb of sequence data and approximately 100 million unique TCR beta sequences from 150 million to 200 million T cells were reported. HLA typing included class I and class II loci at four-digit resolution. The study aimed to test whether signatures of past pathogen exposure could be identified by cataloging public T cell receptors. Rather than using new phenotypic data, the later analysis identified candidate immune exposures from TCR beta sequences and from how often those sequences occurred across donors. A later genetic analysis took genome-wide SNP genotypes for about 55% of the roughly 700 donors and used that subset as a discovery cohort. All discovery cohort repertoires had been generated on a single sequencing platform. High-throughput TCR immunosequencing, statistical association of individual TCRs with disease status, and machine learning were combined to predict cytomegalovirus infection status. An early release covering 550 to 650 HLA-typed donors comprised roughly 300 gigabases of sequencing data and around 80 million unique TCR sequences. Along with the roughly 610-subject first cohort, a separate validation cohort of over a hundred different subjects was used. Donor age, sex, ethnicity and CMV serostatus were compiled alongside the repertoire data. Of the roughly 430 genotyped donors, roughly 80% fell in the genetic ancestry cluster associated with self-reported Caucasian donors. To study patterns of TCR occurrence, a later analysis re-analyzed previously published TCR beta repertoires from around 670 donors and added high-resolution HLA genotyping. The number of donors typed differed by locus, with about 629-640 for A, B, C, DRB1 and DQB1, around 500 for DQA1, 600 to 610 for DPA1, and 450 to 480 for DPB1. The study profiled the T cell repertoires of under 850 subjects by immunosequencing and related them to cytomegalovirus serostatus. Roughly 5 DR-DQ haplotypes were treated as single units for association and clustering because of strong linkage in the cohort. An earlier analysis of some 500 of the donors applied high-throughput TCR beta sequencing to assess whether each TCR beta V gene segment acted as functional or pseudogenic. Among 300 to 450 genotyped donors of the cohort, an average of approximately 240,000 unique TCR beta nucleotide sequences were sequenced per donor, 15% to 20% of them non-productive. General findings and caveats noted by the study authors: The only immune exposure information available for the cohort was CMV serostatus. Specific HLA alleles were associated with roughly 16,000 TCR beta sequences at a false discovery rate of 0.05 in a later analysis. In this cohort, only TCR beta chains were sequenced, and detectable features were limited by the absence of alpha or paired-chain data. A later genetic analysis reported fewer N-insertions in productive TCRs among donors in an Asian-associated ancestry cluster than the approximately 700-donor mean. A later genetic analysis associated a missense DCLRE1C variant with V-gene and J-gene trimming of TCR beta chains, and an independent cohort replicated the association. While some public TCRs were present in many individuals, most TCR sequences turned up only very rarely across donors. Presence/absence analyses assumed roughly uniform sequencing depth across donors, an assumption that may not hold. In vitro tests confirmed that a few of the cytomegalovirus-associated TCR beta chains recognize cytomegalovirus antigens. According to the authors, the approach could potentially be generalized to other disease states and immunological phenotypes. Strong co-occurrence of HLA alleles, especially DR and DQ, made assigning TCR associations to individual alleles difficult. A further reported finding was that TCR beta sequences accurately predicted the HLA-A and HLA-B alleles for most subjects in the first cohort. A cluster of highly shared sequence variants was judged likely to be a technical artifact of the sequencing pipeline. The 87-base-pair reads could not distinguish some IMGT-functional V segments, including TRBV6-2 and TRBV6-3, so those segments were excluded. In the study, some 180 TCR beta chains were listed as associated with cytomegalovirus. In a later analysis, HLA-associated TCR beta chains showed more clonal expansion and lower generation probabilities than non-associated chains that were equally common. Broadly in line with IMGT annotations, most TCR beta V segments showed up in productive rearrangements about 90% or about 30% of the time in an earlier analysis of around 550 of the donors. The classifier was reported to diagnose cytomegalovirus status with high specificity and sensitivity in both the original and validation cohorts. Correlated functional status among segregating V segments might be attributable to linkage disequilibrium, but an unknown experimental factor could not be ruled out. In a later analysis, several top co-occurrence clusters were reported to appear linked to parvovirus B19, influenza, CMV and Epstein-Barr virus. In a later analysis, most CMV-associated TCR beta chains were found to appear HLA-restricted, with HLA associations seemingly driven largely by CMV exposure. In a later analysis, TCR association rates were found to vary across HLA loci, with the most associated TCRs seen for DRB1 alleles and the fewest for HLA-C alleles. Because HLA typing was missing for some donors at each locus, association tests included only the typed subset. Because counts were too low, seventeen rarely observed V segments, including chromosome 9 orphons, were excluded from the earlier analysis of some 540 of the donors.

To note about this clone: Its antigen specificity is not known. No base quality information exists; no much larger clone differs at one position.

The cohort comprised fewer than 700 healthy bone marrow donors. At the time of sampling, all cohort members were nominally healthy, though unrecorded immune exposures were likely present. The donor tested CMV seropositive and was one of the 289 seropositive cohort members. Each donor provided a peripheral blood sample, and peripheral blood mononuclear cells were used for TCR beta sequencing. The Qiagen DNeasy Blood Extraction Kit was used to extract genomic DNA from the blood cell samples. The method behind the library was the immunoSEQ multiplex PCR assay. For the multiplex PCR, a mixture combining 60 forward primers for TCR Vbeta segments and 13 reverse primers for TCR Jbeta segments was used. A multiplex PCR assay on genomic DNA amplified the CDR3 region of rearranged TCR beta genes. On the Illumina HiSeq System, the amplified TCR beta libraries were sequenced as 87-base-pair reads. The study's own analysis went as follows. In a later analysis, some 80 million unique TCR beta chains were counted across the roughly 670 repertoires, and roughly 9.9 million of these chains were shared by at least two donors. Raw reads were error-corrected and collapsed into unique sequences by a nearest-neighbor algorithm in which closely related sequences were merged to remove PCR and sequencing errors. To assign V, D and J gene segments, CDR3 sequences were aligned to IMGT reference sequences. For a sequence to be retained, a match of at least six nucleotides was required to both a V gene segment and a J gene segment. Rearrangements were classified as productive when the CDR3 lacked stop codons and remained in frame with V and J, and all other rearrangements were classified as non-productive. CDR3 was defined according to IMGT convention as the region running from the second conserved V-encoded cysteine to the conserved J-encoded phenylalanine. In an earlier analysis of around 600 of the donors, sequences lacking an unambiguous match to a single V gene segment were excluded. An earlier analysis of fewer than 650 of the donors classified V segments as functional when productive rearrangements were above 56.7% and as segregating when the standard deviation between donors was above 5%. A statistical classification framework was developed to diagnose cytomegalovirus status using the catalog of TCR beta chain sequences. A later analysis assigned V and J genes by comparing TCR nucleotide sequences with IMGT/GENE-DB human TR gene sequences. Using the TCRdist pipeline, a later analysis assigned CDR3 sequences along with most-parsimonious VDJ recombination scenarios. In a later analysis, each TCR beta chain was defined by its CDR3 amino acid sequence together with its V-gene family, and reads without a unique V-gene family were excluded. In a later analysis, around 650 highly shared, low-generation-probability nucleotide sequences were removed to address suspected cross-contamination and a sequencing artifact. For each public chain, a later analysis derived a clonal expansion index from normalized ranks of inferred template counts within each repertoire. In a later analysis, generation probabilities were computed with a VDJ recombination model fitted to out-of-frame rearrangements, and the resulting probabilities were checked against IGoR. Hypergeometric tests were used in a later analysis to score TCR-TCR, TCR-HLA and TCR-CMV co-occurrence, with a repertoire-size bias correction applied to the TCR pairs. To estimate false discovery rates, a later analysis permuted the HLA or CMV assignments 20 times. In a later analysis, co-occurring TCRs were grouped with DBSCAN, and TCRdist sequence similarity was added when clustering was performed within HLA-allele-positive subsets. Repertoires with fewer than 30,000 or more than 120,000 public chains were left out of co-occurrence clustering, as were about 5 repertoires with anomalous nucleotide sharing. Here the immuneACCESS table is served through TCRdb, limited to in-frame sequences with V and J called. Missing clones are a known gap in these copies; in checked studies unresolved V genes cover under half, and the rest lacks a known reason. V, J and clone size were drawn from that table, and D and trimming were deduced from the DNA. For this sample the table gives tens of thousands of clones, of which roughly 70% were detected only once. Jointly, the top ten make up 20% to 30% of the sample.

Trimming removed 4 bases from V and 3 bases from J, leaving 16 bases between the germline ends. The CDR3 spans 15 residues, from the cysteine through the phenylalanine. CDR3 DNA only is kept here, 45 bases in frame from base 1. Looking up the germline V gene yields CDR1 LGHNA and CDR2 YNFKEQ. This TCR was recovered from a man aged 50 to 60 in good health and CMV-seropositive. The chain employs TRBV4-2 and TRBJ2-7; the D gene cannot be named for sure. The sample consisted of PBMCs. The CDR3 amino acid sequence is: CASSPDKNRYYEQYF. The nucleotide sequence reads TGTGCCAGCAGCCCCGACAAGAATCGATACTACGAGCAGTACTTC.